These 14 T cell receptor beta chains came from one sample sequenced in a study of cytomegalovirus exposure and HLA in healthy donors. The method was immunoSEQ multiplex PCR; TCRdb's version includes in-frame clones alone and lacks a portion of them. In the table there are 160,000 or so clones, 85% to 90% of which are singletons. Sequences were obtained from PBMCs. The receptor source for this set is a man aged 18-30 years in good health and CMV-seronegative.

The chain recombines TRBV7-6 with TRBJ2-7; 8 nucleotides align to TRBD1. V dropped 1 base and J dropped 9; count of bases not matched to a gene: 5. Germline lookup yields CDR1 SGHVS and CDR2 FNYEAQ. This CDR3 has 13 amino acids. This chain's CDR3 is CASSLDTQGGQYF. The CDR3 coding sequence is TGTGCCAGCAGCTTAGACACACAGGGGGGGCAGTACTTC.

The rearrangement joins TRBV11-2 to TRBJ2-7, with 11 nucleotides matching TRBD1. The V and J ends lost 8 bases and 0 bases, in that order; junction bases with no gene match: 9. Germline V gene data show CDR1 as SGHAT and CDR2 as FQNNGV. The CDR3 is made up of 16 amino acids. This chain's CDR3 is CASSDRDRGNSYEQYF. The CDR3 coding sequence is TGTGCCAGCTCCGACCGGGACAGGGGGAACTCCTACGAGCAGTACTTC.

The chain has TRBV6-1 and TRBJ2-1, with D possibly matching TRBD2 (5 bases). CDR3 length equals 13 residues. Germline V lookup: CDR1 MNHNS, CDR2 SASEGT. V was shortened by 2 bases and J by 6 bases, with 8 bases between the two germline ends. DNA of the CDR3: TGTGCCAGCAGTGAACGGGGAGCCAATGAGCAGTTCTTC. It is translated as CASSERGANEQFF.

The CDR3 coding sequence is TGTGCCAGCAGCTTAGATCCGGGGTGGGAAAAACTGTTTTTT. Translating it yields CASSLDPGWEKLFF. This rearrangement joins TRBV7-2 to TRBJ1-4, with D uncertain. CDR1 SGHTA and CDR2 FQGNSA come from the germline V gene. Trimming removed 1 base at V and 8 bases at J, with 11 bases between. This CDR3 region has 14 residues.

This chain links TRBV21-1 with TRBJ2-7; the table calls TRBD2, which could not be checked here. TRBV21-1 is shown as a pseudogene. This CDR3 comprises 11 residues. The CDR3 DNA reads as TGTGCCAGCACTTGGTTCGGTGAGCAGTACTTC. It is translated as CASTWFGEQYF.

The rearrangement joins TRBV13 to TRBJ1-2; D is uncertain. Germline values: CDR1 PRHDT, CDR2 FYEKMQ (reference sequence). The CDR3 is made up of 13 amino acids. The ends were cut back, 0 bases at V and 5 bases at J, with 7 bases in the middle. DNA for the CDR3: TGTGCCAGCAGCTTAGGGGCGGGGTATGGCTACACCTTC. This encodes CASSLGAGYGYTF.

This clone was recorded a few times. V and J are TRBV5-5 and TRBJ1-1; no clear D gene. Germline V gene data show CDR1 as SGHKS and CDR2 as YYEKEE (reference sequence). V lost 0 bases, J lost 1 base, and 4 bases lay in between. The CDR3 length is 13 residues. The chain's CDR3 is CASSLDSNTEAFF. For the CDR3, the DNA is TGTGCCAGCAGCTTGGACTCGAACACTGAAGCTTTCTTT.

The V and J genes are TRBV27 and TRBJ2-7, with 11 bases identical to TRBD2. The J segment lost 4 bases and the V segment lost 3 bases, leaving 11 bases of the junction unmatched. The CDR3 has 17 residues. Germline CDR1 reads MNHEY; CDR2 reads SMNVEV (reference sequence). CDR3 coding DNA: TGTGCCAGCAGTTTCATAGATGGGACTAGCGGAGCTTACGAGCAGTACTTC. Translation: CASSFIDGTSGAYEQYF.

This chain connects TRBV28 to TRBJ2-7, with 7 bases lining up with TRBD1. The CDR3 totals 15 residues. Germline CDR1 and CDR2: MDHEN and SYDVKM. V dropped 6 bases and J dropped 2; count of bases not matched to a gene: 10. CDR3 protein: CASSPGDRAPYEQYV. CDR3 coding DNA: TGTGCCAGCAGCCCCGGAGACAGGGCTCCCTACGAGCAGTACGTC.

This chain joins TRBV19 and TRBJ2-5; 8 nucleotides align to TRBD2. The CDR3 is 15 amino acids. CDR1 and CDR2 (germline): LNHDA, SQIVND (reference sequence). With 1 base clipped from V and 5 bases from J, the junction kept 6 bases outside the gene matches. The CDR3 region is CASSIAPGGQETQYF. CDR3 coding DNA: TGTGCCAGTAGTATAGCTCCGGGGGGGCAGGAGACCCAGTACTTC.

The chain couples TRBV6-1 to TRBJ2-5; D uncertain. Germline lookup yields CDR1 MNHNS and CDR2 SASEGT. Trimming took 6 bases from V and 2 from J, leaving 13 bases between them. This CDR3 has 14 amino acids. In DNA, the CDR3 is TGTGCCAGCAGCCGAAACATGCCTCAAGAGACCCAGTACTTC. Translated: CASSRNMPQETQYF.

The sample holds one count of this clone. The chain links TRBV5-8 to TRBJ2-5, with D perhaps matching TRBD2 (7 bases). V lost 9 bases and J lost 7, with 13 bases in between. This CDR3 spans 11 amino acids. The germline gives CDR1 SGHTS, CDR2 YDEGEE. DNA of the CDR3: TGTGCCACCCGGGGAGGGGGGACCCAGTACTTC. Its protein is CATRGGGTQYF.

The chain carries TRBV11-2 and TRBJ2-3; no firm D call. The CDR3 is 14 residues long. In germline, CDR1 is SGHAT, CDR2 FQNNGV. The V end lost 0 bases, the J end lost 10 bases, and 14 bases lay between the germline ends. The chain's CDR3 is CASSLDRRRRSQYF. CDR3 bases: TGTGCCAGCAGCTTAGATCGGCGGAGAAGGTCGCAGTATTTT.

The table lists this clone with a few counts. This sequence joins TRBV28 and TRBJ1-5, with unresolved D. V lost 6 bases and J lost 3, with 15 bases in between. The CDR3 runs 15 residues. Per germline, CDR1 MDHEN and CDR2 SYDVKM. The CDR3 loop reads CASRSGGGSNQPQHF. DNA for the CDR3: TGTGCCAGCAGGTCAGGAGGAGGGTCCAATCAGCCCCAGCATTTT. Drawing the rest from reference TRBV28 and TRBJ1-5, the complete variable domain is DVKVTQSSRYLVKRTGEKVFLECVQDMDHENMFWYRQDPGLGLRLIYFSYDVKMKEKGDIPEGYSVSREKKERFSLILESASTNQTSMYLCASRSGGGSNQPQHFGDGTRLSIL.